The 4 T cell receptor beta chains reported below all come from one sample, sequenced in a study of cytotoxic CD8 clonotypes in ibrutinib-treated CLL. Data came from immunoSEQ multiplex PCR; TCRdb stores just in-frame clones and leaves some out. Here the sample spans 250,000 to 350,000 clones, roughly three quarters being singletons. Sequencing was performed on PBMCs, taken at disease progression, from a patient treated with ibrutinib. These receptors all come from a human donor with chronic lymphocytic leukemia.

This clone was seen only once. The genes are TRBV6-1 and TRBJ1-2; the D is unclear. CDR3 length: 15 amino acids. Trimming pared 8 bases from V and 4 bases from J, leaving 20 bases between. The germline CDR1 and CDR2 sequences are MNHNS and SASEGT. Written as DNA, the CDR3 is TGTGCCAGCCGGGTATCGACAAGTGGTGGCTATGGCTACACCTTC. Protein sequence: CASRVSTSGGYGYTF.

The chain employs TRBV5-1 and TRBJ1-2; no definite D call. Germline assignment: CDR1 SGHRS and CDR2 YFSETQ. This CDR3 spans 14 amino acids. The V and J ends lost 9 bases and 1 base respectively, with 16 bases between them. The chain's CDR3 is CATSPGQYNYGYTF. CDR3 coding DNA: TGCGCCACCTCCCCCGGGCAGTATAACTATGGCTACACCTTC.

The rearrangement links TRBV11-2 to TRBJ1-2, with D maybe TRBD1 (6 bases). Trimming left V 1 base short and J 6 bases short, with 15 bases between. The CDR3 runs to 15 residues. Germline V gene lookup returns CDR1 SGHAT and CDR2 FQNNGV. CDR3 coding DNA: TGTGCCAGCAGCTTAGTCGGGTCAGGGGTGGATGGCTACACCTTC. Translating it yields CASSLVGSGVDGYTF.

This clone was picked up one time. This CDR3 reads CASSVGQGLSGNTIYF. The CDR3 DNA reads TGTGCCAGCAGCGTAGGGCAGGGGCTCTCTGGAAACACCATATATTTT. The J gene is TRBJ1-3, the V gene TRBV9; D is possibly TRBD1 (6 bases). The length of the CDR3 is 16 residues. V lost 0 bases, J lost 0 bases, and 10 bases lay in between. Per germline, CDR1 SGDLS and CDR2 YYNGEE.